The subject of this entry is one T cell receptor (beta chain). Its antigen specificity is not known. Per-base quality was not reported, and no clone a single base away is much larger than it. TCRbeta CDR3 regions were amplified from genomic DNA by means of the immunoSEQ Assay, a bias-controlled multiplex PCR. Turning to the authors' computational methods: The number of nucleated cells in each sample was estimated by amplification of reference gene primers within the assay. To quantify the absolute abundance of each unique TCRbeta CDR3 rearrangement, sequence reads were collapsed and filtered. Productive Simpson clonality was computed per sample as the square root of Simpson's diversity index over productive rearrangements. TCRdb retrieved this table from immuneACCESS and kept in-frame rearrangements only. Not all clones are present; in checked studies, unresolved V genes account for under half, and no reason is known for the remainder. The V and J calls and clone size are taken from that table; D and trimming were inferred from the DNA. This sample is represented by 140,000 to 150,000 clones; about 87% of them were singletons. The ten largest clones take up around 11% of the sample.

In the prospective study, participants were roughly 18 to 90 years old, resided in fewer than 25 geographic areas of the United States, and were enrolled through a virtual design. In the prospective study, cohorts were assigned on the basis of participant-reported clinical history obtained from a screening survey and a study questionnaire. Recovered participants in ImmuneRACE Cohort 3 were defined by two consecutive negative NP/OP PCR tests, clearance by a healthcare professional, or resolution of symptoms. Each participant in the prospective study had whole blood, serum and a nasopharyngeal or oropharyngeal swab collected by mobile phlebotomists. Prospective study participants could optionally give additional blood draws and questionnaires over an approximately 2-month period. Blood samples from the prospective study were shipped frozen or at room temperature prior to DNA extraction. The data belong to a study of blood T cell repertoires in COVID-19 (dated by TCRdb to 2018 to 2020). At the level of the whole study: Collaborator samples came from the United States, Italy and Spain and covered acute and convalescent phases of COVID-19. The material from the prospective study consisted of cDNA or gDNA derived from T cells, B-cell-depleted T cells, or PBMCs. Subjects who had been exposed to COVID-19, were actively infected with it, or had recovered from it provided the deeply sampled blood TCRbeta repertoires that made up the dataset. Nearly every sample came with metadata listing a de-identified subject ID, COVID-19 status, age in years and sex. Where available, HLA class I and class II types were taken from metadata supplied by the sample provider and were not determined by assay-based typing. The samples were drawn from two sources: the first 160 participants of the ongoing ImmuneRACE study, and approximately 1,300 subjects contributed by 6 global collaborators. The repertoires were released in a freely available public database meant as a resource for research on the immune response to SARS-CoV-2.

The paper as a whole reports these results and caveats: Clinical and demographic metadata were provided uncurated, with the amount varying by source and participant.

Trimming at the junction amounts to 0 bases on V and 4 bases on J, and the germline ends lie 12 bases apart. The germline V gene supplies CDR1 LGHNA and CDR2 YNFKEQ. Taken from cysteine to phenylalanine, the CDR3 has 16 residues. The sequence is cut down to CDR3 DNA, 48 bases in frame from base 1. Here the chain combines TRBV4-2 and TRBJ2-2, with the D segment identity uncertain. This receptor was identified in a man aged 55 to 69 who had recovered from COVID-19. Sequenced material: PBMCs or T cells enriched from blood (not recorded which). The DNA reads TGTGCCAGCAGCCAAGATATTCGGGTGGGCACCGGGGAGCTGTTTTTT. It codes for CASSQDIRVGTGELFF.